One T cell receptor (beta chain) is described in this entry. Its antigen is not identified. The data belong to a study of PD-1 blockade in classical Hodgkin lymphoma. Trimming at V came to 6 bases and at J to 6 bases, leaving 6 bases not matched to a gene. CDR1 is WSHSY and CDR2 is SAAADI in the germline V gene. The CDR3 loop spans 13 amino acids. Specified time point: cycle 4 day 1 (C4D1), after around six weeks of nivolumab. Relapses following autologous stem cell transplantation were seen in all patients, with brentuximab vedotin exposure varying. The authors purified CD4+ T cells from thawed PBMCs by magnetic negative selection. Study observations and caveats: TCR diversity in CD4+, not CD8+, cells rose significantly by C4D1. With respect to the repertoire differences, their causes, possibly disease activity or prior therapy, remain undefined.

Only in-frame clones appear in the TCRdb table, and some are missing; sequencing was by immunoSEQ multiplex PCR. The table shows over 10,000 clones, with just under 85% occurring only once. The source is a human donor with classical Hodgkin lymphoma. This chain links TRBV10-2 with TRBJ2-7; 9 bases match TRBD1. The source material was CD4+ T cells from blood, sampled before the fourth cycle of nivolumab. This CDR3 reads CASRGTGGAEQYF. The CDR3 region has the DNA TGCGCCAGCAGGGGAACAGGGGGCGCCGAGCAGTACTTC.